The clone carrying this T cell receptor (beta chain) has at least ten counts. The sample belongs to a study of T-cell reconstitution after alpha-beta-depleted transplantation in children. Unique molecular identifiers were used in preparing the TCRbeta library. TCRdb passed the PCR reads through MiXCR, listing each CDR3 protein once. The sample lists about 70,000 distinct CDR3 sequences; approximately 11% were seen once. This CDR3 comprises 15 residues. V lost 3 bases and J 4 bases, leaving 17 bases between the germline ends. Germline V gives CDR1 DFQATT, CDR2 SNEGSKA (reference sequence). The origin of this receptor is a boy aged 5 to 17 with acute myeloid leukemia, due to receive a stem cell transplant. V and J are TRBV20-1 and TRBJ2-3, with a tentative D call TRBD2 (6 bases). Sequencing was performed on PBMCs, taken before TCRalphabeta/CD19-depleted stem cell transplant. CDR3 in DNA: TGCAGTGCTAGTACCGGGACTGGGTATCCAGATACGCAGTATTTT. Protein product: CSASTGTGYPDTQYF.